The text below deals with one T cell receptor (beta chain). Deletions cut 6 bases from V and 0 bases from J, with 12 bases between. CDR3 length: 16 residues. Germline CDR1 SNHLY, CDR2 FYNNEI. TCRdb's copy holds only in-frame clones and misses some; the assay was immunoSEQ multiplex PCR. The repertoire holds approximately 2.1 million clones, with over 90% as singletons. This specimen comes from a study of shared clonotypes between healthy human individuals. Sequencing was carried out using naive CD4+ T cells from PBMCs. Indicated subset: CD45RA+ positively selected. The clonotype comes from a man younger than 35 in good health. Some clones in this sample may be carry-over from other donors' samples. V usage is TRBV2 and J usage is TRBJ2-6; the D call may be TRBD1 or TRBD2 (5 bases each). Here the CDR3 DNA reads TGTGCCAGCAGGGGGACGGTGAGCTCTGGGGCCAACGTCCTGACTTTC. Its protein is CASRGTVSSGANVLTF.